The clone carrying this T cell receptor (beta chain) was recorded at least ten times. Under the authors' procedure: Clinicopathological groups supplied CDR3 differences that were used to build a distant-metastasis classifier for papillary thyroid cancer. TCRdb re-called the PCR reads through MiXCR. TCRdb's processing, not the authors' own work, is the source of the V and J calls. This sample has about 70,000 clones, with roughly 18% found just once. These data are taken from a study of metastatic and nonmetastatic thyroid tumors. For the study at large: Blood and tumor or nodule tissue repertoires from malignant and benign thyroid patients were compared.

The CDR3 runs 15 residues. V was pared by 0 bases and J by 12 bases, with 9 bases of the junction left unmatched. CDR1 is WNHNN, CDR2 SYGVQD, per germline (reference sequence). Thyroid surgery was performed in patients who had received no treatment beforehand. The chain combines TRBV10-1 with TRBJ2-7; TRBD2 matches at 12 bases. The TCR sequence derives from a female donor with papillary thyroid cancer or a benign thyroid nodule (not recorded which). Some clones in this sample may be carry-over from other donors' samples. The material sequenced was blood. In DNA form, the CDR3 reads TGCGCCAGCAGTGAGTCGAACCGACTAGCGGGAGTGTTGTACTTC. It codes for CASSESNRLAGVLYF.